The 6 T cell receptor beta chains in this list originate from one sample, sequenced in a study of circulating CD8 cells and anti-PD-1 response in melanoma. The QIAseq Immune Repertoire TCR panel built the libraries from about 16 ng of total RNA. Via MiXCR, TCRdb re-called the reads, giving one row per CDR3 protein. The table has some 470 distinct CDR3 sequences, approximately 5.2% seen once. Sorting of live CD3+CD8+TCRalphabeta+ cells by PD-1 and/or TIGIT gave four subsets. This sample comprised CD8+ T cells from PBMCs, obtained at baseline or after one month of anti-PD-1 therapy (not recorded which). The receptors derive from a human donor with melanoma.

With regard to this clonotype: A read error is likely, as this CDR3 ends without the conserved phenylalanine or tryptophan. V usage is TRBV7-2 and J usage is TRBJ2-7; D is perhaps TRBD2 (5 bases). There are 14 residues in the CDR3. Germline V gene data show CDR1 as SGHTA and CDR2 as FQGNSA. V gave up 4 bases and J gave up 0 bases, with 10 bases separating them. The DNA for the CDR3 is TGTGCCAGCAGCTCCGGACTTATCTCCTACGAGCAGTACCTC. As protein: CASSSGLISYEQYL.

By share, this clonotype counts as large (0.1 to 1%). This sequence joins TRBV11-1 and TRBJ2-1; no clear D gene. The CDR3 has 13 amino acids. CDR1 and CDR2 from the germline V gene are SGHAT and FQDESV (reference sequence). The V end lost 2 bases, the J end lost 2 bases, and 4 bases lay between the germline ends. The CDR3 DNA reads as TGTGCCAGCAGCTTAAGCACCTACAATGAGCAGTTCTTC. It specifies CASSLSTYNEQFF.

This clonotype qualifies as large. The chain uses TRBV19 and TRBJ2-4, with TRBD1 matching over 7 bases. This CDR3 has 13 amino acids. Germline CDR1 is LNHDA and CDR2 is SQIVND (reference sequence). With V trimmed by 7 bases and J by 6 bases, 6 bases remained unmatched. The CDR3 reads CASIGDSRNIQYF. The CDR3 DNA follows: TGTGCCAGTATAGGGGACAGCCGAAACATTCAGTACTTC.

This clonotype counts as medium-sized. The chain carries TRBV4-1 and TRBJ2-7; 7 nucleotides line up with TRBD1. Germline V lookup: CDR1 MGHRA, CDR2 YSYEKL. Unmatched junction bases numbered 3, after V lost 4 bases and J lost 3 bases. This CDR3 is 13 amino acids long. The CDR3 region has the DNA TGCGCCAGCAGCCCCGGACAGGACTACGAGCAGTACTTC. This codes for CASSPGQDYEQYF.

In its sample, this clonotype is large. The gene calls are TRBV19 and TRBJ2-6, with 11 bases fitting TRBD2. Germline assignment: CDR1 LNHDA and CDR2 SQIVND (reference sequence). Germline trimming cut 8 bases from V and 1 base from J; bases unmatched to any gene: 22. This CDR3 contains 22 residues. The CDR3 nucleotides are TGTGCCAGTGGGCCTCGGACAGGGTGGCTAGCGGGAGGAATTTCTGGGGCCAACGTCCTGACTTTC. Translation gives CASGPRTGWLAGGISGANVLTF.

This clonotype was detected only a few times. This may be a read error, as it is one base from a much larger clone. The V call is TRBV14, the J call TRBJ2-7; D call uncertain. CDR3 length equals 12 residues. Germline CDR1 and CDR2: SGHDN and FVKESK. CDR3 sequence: CASSPANYEQCF. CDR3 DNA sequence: TGTGCCAGCAGCCCGGCGAACTACGAGCAGTGCTTC.